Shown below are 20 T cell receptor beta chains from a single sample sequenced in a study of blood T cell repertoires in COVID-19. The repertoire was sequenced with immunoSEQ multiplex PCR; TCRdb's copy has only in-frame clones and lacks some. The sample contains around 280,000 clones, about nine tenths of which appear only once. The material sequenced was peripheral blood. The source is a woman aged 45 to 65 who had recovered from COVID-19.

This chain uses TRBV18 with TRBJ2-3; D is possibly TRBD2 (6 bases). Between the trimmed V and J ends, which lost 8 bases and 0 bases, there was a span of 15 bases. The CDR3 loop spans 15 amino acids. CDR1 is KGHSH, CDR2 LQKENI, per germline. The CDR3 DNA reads TGTGCCAGCACCCGGGACTTACCTAGCACAGATACGCAGTATTTT. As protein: CASTRDLPSTDTQYF.

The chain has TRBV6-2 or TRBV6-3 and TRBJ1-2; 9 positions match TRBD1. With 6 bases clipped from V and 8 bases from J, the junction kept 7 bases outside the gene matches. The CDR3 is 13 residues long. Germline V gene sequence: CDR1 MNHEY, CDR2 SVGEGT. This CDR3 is CASSIGQGRGYTF. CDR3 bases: TGTGCCAGCAGCATCGGACAGGGGCGCGGCTACACCTTC.

CDR3 in DNA: TGTGCCAGCAGCGCGAGAGGGTCAGGCCATGGCTACACCTTC. Translating it yields CASSARGSGHGYTF. J is TRBJ1-2 and V is TRBV9; the D is unclear. This CDR3 has 14 residues. V was clipped by 3 bases and J by 6 bases, with 15 bases between them. Germline CDR1 is SGDLS and CDR2 is YYNGEE.

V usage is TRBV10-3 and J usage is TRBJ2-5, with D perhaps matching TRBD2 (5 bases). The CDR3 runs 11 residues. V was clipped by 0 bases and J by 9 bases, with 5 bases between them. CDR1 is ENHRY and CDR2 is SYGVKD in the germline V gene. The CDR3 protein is CAISESEAQYF. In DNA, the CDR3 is TGTGCCATCAGTGAGTCGGAGGCCCAGTACTTC.

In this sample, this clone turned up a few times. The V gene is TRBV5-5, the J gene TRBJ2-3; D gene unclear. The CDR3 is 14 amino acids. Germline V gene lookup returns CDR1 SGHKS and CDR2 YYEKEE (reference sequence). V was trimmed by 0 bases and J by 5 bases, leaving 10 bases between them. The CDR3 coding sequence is TGTGCCAGCAGCTTGGGTACCCTCGGAGATACGCAGTATTTT. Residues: CASSLGTLGDTQYF.

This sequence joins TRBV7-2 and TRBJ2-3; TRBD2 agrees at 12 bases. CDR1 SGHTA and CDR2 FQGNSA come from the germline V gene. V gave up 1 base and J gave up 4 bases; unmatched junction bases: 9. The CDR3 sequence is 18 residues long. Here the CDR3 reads CASSLELRLAGEADTQYF. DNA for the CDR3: TGTGCCAGCAGCTTAGAATTGAGACTAGCGGGAGAGGCAGATACGCAGTATTTT.

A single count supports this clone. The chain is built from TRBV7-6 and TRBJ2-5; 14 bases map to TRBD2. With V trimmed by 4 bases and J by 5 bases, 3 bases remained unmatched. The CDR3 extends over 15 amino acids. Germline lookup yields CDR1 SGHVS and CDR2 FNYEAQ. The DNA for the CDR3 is TGTGCCAGCAGCTCGGGACTAGCGGGGGAGGAGACCCAGTACTTC. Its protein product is CASSSGLAGEETQYF. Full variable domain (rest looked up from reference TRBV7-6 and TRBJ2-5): GAGVSQSPRYKVTKRGQDVALRCDPISGHVSLYWYRQALGQGPEFLTYFNYEAQQDKSGLPNDRFSAERPEGSISTLTIQRTEQRDSAMYRCASSSGLAGEETQYFGPGTRLLVL.

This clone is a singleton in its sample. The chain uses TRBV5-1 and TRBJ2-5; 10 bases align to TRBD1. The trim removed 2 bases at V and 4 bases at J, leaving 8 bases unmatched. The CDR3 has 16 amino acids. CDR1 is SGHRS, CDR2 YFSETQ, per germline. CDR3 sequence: CASSFRPTGGGETQYF. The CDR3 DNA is TGCGCCAGCAGCTTTAGACCGACAGGGGGCGGAGAGACCCAGTACTTC.

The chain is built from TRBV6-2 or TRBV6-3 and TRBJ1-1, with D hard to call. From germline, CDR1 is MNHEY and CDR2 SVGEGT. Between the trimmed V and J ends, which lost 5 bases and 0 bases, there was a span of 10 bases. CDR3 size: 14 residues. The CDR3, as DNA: TGTGCCAGCAGTCTGAGGTATCTGAACACTGAAGCTTTCTTT. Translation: CASSLRYLNTEAFF.

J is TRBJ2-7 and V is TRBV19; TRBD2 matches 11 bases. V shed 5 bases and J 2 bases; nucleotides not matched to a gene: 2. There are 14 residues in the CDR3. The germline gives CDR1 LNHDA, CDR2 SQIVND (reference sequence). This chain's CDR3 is CASSFSGRAYEQYF. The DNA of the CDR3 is TGTGCCAGTAGTTTTAGCGGGAGGGCCTACGAGCAGTACTTC.

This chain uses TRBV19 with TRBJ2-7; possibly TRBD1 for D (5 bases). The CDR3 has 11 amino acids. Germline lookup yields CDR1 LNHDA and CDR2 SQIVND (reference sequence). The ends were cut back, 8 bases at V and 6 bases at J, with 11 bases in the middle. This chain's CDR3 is CASSSGPEQYF. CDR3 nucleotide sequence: TGTGCCAGTTCTTCAGGGCCCGAGCAGTACTTC.

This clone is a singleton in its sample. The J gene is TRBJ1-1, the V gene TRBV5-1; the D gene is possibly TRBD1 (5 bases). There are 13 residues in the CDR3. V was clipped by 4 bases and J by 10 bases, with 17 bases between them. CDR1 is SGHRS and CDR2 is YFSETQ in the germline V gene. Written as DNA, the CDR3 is TGCGCCAGCAGCCCGGAGGCGTTCGGGGGAGCTTTCTTT. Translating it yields CASSPEAFGGAFF.

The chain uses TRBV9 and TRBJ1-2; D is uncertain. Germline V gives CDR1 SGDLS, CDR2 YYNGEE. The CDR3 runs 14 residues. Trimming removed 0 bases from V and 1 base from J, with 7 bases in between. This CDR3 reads CASSVGANNYGYTF. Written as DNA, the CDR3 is TGTGCCAGCAGCGTAGGGGCAAATAACTATGGCTACACCTTC.

CDR3 coding DNA: TGTGCCAGCAGCTTAGGACGACAGATCTCTGGGGCCAACGTCCTGACTTTC. Translated, it gives CASSLGRQISGANVLTF. The rearrangement links TRBV7-2 to TRBJ2-6; TRBD1 is a possible D gene (5 bases). The V gene lost 1 base and the J gene lost 0 bases, with 10 bases spanning the gap. Per the germline V gene, CDR1 is SGHTA and CDR2 is FQGNSA. CDR3 length: 17 residues. The full variable domain, with the rest looked up from reference TRBV7-2 and TRBJ2-6, is GAGVSQSPSNKVTEKGKDVELRCDPISGHTALYWYRQSLGQGLEFLIYFQGNSAPDKSGLPSDRFSAERTGGSVSTLTIQRTQQEDSAVYLCASSLGRQISGANVLTFGAGSRLTVL.

Here the CDR3 reads CASSGTSTGRYTF. The CDR3 nucleotides are TGTGCCAGCAGCGGAACTTCGACAGGCCGCTACACCTTC. This rearrangement joins TRBV5-8 to TRBJ1-2; D is possibly TRBD1 (6 bases). The germline V gene encodes CDR1 SGHTS and CDR2 YDEGEE. The germline V and J ends were trimmed by 4 bases and 9 bases, with 16 bases remaining between them. The CDR3 has 13 residues.

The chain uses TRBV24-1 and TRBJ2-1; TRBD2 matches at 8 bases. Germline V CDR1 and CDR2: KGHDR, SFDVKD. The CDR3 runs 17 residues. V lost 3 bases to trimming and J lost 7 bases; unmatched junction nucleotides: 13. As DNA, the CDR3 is TGTGCCACCAGTGATCCGGGAGGGACTAGAGGGAGAAATGAGCAGTTCTTC. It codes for CATSDPGGTRGRNEQFF.

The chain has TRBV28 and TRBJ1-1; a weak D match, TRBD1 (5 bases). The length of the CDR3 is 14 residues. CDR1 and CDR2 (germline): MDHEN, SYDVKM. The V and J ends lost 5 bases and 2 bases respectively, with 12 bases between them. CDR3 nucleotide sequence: TGTGCCAGCAGTCCTGGTGGGACTAACACTGAAGCTTTCTTT. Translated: CASSPGGTNTEAFF.

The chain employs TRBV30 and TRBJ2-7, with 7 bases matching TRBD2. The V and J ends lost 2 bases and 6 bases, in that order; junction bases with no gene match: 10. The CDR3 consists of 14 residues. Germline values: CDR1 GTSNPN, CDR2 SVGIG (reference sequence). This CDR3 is CAWSTQGGPGEQYF. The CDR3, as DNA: TGTGCCTGGAGTACCCAGGGAGGGCCGGGCGAGCAGTACTTC.

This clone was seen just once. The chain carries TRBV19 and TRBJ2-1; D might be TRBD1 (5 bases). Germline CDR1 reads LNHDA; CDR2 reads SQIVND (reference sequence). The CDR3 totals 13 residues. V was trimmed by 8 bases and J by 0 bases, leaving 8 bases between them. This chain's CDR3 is CASARGSYNEQFF. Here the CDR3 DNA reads TGTGCCAGTGCTAGGGGCTCCTACAATGAGCAGTTCTTC.

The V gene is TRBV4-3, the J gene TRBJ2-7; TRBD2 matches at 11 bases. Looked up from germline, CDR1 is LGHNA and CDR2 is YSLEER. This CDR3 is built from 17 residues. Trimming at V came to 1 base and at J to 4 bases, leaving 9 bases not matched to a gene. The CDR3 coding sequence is TGCGCCAGCAGCCAAGGATCAGGTACTAGCGGGAGATACGAGCAGTACTTC. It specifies CASSQGSGTSGRYEQYF.